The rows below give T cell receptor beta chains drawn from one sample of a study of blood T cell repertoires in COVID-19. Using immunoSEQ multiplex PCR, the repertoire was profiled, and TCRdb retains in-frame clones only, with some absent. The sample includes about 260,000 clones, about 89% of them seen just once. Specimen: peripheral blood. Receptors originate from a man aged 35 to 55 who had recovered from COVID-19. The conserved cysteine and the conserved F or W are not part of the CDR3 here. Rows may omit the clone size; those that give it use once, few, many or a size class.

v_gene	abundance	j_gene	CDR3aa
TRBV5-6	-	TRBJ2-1	ASSLEETSGRTGEQF
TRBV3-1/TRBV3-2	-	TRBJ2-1	ASSPRTSLIPNEQF
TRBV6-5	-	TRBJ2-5	ASSYDGGETQY
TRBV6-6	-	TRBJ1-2	AGKGQNLNYGYT
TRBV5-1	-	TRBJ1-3	ASSLGGQPVSGNTIY
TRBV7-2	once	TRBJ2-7	ASSQGLAGAYEQY
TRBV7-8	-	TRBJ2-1	ASSLRDRVYNEQF
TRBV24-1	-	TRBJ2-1	ATSDSNPSQGHEQF
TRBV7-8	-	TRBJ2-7	ASSLGTGPYEQY
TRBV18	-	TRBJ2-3	ASSPLPGTDTQY
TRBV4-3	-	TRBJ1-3	ASSHGIGQGLSGNTIY
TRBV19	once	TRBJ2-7	ASSSGGWEQY
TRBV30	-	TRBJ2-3	AWSVGGRGADTQY
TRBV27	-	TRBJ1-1	ASRVLGTGNTEAF
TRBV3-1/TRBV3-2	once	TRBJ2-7	ASSQGTNSYEQY
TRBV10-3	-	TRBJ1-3	ATVTQGDSGNTIY
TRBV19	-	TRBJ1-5	ASRTGGSVRNQPQH
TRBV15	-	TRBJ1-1	ATSRGAQGLYTEAF
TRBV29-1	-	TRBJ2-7	SVEQGGEQY
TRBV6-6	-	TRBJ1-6	ASSPDSTGGRNSPLH
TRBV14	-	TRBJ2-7	ASSQTSGWSSYEQY
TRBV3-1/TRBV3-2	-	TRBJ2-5	ASRKGGETQY
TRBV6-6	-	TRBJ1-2	ASTLSGGRANGYT
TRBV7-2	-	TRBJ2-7	ASSPPLRSSYEQY
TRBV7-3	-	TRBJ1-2	ASSLTEVGRDYGYT
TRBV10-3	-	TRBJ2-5	AIMPSGSPSETQY
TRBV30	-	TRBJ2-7	AWSVQGLNEQY
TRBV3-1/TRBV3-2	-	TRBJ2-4	ASSGHRPIQRKNIQY
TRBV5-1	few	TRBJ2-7	ASSQAVNYEQY
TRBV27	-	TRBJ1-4	ASSWTGGGEKLF
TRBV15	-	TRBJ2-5	ATSRAGLAGDETQY
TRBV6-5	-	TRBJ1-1	ASSWDRRALDTEAF
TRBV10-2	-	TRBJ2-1	ATLPGAGTGGNEQF
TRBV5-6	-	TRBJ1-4	ASSFNRGRTNEKLF
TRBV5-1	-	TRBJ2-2	ASSITGGVGELF
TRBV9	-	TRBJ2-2	ASSPGTSGTGELF
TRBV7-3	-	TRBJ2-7	ASSITGAGEQY
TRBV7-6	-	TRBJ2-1	ASSPATEAYNEQF
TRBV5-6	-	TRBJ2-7	ASSLVATGEGEQY
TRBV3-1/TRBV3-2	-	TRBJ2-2	ASPRSGGGPSNQPNTGELF
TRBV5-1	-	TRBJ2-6	ASSLDGRAAGANVLT
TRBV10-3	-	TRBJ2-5	AISAGQLETQY
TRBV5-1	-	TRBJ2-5	ASSPRTSGGRETQY